This TCR beta chain was sequenced for a study of regulatory T cells in long-lasting Graves disease. The wider study: In persistent Graves' disease, antithyroid drugs had been taken for over 5 years and TSH receptor antibodies stayed positive. Whole-study findings and limits: The work looked only at peripheral blood and did not look at thyroid tissue. Persistent Graves' patients showed less TCR diversity than newly diagnosed ones. With a small sample size, accuracy may have been reduced.

The time point: persistent/refractory GD, antithyroid drugs over 5 years with positive TRAb. The TCR library was prepared using RNA isolated from PBMCs. The CDR3 sequence is 14 residues long. Building the TCR beta libraries relied on iRepertoire HTBI primers, and CDR3 regions underwent Arm-PCR. TCRdb re-analysed the multiplex PCR reads in MiXCR, keeping a single row per CDR3 protein. This table has more than 650,000 distinct CDR3 sequences, around 30% appearing once. Concerning this clonotype itself: The antigen is undetermined. One base away lies a much larger clone, so this may be a sequencing read error.

The clonotype originates from a female donor with Graves disease. The chain carries TRBV12-3 or TRBV12-4 and TRBJ1-6, with 7 bases matching TRBD1. The material sequenced was peripheral blood mononuclear cells (PBMCs), taken when the disease was refractory, from a patient treated with antithyroid drugs. CDR3 protein: CAGSTGTANSPLHF. The DNA for the CDR3 is TGTGCCGGCAGTACCGGGACAGCCAATTCACCCCTCCACTTT.